This TCR beta chain was recovered during a study of cytomegalovirus exposure and HLA in healthy donors. Primers included in the PCR were 60 Vbeta and 13 Jbeta primers. The data were produced by immunoSEQ multiplex PCR, yet TCRdb's version contains in-frame clones alone and is incomplete. The sample carries fewer than 300,000 clones, about nine tenths recorded once. As concerns this clone: Its antigen is unknown.

Findings and limits, study-wide: Presence/absence analyses assumed roughly uniform sequencing depth across donors, which may not hold. Most subjects had HLA-A and HLA-B alleles reportedly predicted accurately by TCR beta sequences. There were reportedly fewer N-insertions in an Asian-associated ancestry cluster than the roughly 670-donor mean, in a later analysis.

The CDR3 has 19 residues. Germline loops: CDR1 MNHEY, CDR2 SMNVEV (reference sequence). Germline trimming cut 2 bases from V and 0 bases from J; bases unmatched to any gene: 5. Donors were ostensibly healthy at sampling, although undocumented immune exposures were probable. The sample was PBMCs. This receptor was taken from a man in his forties in good health and CMV-seropositive. The chain joins TRBV27 to TRBJ2-3; 16 positions match TRBD2. CDR3 bases: TGTGCCAGCAGTTTACTGGGACTAGCGGGAGGGGGTAGCACAGATACGCAGTATTTT. This translates into CASSLLGLAGGGSTDTQYF.